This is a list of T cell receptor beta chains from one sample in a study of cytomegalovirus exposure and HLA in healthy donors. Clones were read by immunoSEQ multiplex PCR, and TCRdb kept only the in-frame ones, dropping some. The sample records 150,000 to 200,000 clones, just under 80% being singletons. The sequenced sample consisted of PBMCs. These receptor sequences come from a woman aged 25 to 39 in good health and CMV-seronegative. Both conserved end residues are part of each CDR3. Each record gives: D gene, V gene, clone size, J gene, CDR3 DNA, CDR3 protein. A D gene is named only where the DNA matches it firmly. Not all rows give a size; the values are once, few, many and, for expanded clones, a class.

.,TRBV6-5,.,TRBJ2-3,TGTGCCAGCAGTTACTCAGCCCAGGGTCGAACAGATACGCAGTATTTT,CASSYSAQGRTDTQYF
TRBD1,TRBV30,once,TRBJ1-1,TGTGCCTGGAGTGTAAAACACGGACAGGGAAACACTGAAGCTTTCTTT,CAWSVKHGQGNTEAFF
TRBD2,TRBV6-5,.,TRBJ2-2,TGTGCCAGCAGTAGCGGGGGGGCAACCGGGGAGCTGTTTTTT,CASSSGGATGELFF
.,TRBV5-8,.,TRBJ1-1,TGTGCCAGCAGCAGGCTAGGGAACACTGAAGCTTTCTTT,CASSRLGNTEAFF
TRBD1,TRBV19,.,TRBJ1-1,TGTGCCAGTAGTTCTAGGGGGCCGGTCACTGAAGCTTTCTTT,CASSSRGPVTEAFF
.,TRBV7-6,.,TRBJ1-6,TGTGCCAGCAGCTTTGAGGGCAATTCACCCCTCCACTTT,CASSFEGNSPLHF
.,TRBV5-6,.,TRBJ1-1,TGTGCCAGCAGCTTGTGGGCGCCGAACACTGAAGCTTTCTTT,CASSLWAPNTEAFF
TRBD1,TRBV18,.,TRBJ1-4,TGTGCCAGCTCATCGTGGACAGGGAAACTAACTGAAAAACTGTTTTTT,CASSSWTGKLTEKLFF
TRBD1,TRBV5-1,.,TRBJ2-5,TGCGCCAGCAGCAGGGACAGGGGGACTGAGACCCAGTACTTC,CASSRDRGTETQYF
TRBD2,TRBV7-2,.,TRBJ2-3,TGTGCCAGCAGCTTAGGGCCAGCGGGGGGGTCCGATACGCAGTATTTT,CASSLGPAGGSDTQYF
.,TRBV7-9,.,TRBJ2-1,TGTGCCAGCAGCTTAGTCGGTTACAATGAGCAGTTCTTC,CASSLVGYNEQFF
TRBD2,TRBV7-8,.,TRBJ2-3,TGTGCCAGCAGCTCCAGTAGCGGGGGTGATACAGATACGCAGTATTTT,CASSSSSGGDTDTQYF
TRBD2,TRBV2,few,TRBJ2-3,TGTGCCAGCAGGTCGGGACTAGCGGGGGGACGGGCAGATACGCAGTATTTT,CASRSGLAGGRADTQYF
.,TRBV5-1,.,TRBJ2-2,TGCGCCAGCACCCTTGTTTTCCACCCTGAGGGGGAGCTGTTTTTT,CASTLVFHPEGELFF
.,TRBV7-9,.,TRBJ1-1,TGTGCCAGCAGCTTCACCAGTGGGGGGACTGAAGCTTTCTTT,CASSFTSGGTEAFF
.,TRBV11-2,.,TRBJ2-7,TGTGCCAGCAGCTTCTTTTACAGGGCTGACTACGAGCAGTACTTC,CASSFFYRADYEQYF
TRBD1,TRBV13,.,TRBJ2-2,TGTGCCAGCAGCACCCTGGACAGGAATTGGGACACCGGGGAGCTGTTTTTT,CASSTLDRNWDTGELFF
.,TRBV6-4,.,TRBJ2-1,TGTGCCAGCAGTGAAGGGGGGGGCAGCTACAATGAGCAGTTCTTC,CASSEGGGSYNEQFF
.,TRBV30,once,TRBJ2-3,TGTGCCTGGAGAGGGGGTACGGTCCGGGATACGCAGTATTTT,CAWRGGTVRDTQYF
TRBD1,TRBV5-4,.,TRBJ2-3,TGTGCCAGCAGCTTGCCAGACGGACAGGGGGGTCCCTCGACGCAGTATTTT,CASSLPDGQGGPSTQYF
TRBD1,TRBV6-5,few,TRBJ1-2,TGTGCCAGCAGACAAACAACGACAGGGGACTATGGCTACACCTTC,CASRQTTTGDYGYTF
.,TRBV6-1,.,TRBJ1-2,TGTGCCAGCCGACCACAGGGCGTCTATGGCTACACCTTC,CASRPQGVYGYTF
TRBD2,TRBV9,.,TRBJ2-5,TGTGCCAACAGCGTAGACCTCCAAGCGGGATGGACCCAGTACTTC,CANSVDLQAGWTQYF
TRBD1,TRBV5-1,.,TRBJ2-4,TGCGCCAGCAGCCCGAAGGGGACGAGGGGGCTAGCCAAAAACATTCAGTACTTC,CASSPKGTRGLAKNIQYF
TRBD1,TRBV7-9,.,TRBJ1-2,TGTGCCAGCAGCCCGACAGGGGAAAATGGCTACACCTTC,CASSPTGENGYTF
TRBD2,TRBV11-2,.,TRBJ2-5,TGTGCCAGCAGCTCAGGACTAGCGGGCCGCCGCGAGACCCAGTACTTC,CASSSGLAGRRETQYF
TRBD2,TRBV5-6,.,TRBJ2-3,TGTGCCAGCAGCTTGGAGTTAGCGGGGGGCACAGATACGCAGTATTTT,CASSLELAGGTDTQYF
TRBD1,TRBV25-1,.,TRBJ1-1,TGTGCCAGCAGTGAATCGACAGGGGAGGATACTGAAGCTTTCTTT,CASSESTGEDTEAFF
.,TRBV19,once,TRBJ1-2,TGTGCCAGTACCTTCGGTGCAGGGGATTTTGGCTATGGCTACACCTTC,CASTFGAGDFGYGYTF
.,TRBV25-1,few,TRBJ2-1,TGTGCCGCCGGACTGTCGGGCAATGAGCAGTTCTTC,CAAGLSGNEQFF
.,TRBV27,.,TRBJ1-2,TGTGCCAGCAGACTCAGGGGAGCTAACTATGGCTACACCTTC,CASRLRGANYGYTF